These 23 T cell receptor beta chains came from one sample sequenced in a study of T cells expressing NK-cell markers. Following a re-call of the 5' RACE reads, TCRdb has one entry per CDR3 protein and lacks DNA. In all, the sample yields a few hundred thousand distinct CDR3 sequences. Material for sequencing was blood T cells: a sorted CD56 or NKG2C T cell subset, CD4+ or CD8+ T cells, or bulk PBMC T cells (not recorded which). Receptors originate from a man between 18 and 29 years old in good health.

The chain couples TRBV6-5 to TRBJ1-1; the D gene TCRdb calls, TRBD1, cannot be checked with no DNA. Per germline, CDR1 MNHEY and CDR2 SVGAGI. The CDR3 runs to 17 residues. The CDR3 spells CASSYSGQGAWGTEAFF.

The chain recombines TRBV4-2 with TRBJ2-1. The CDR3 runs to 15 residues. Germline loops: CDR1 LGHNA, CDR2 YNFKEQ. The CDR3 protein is CASSRSIDSYNEQFF.

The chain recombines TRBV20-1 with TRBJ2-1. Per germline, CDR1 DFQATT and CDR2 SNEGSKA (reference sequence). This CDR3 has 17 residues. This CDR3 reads CSARDGLTTLGNNEQFF.

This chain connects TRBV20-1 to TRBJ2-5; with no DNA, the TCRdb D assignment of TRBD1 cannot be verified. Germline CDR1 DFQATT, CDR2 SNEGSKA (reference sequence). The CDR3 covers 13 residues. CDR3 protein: CSASGDSQETQYF.

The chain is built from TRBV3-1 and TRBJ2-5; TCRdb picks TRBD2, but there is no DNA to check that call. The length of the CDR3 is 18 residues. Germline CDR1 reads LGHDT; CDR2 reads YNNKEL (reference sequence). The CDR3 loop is CASSQARTSGSMGETQYF.

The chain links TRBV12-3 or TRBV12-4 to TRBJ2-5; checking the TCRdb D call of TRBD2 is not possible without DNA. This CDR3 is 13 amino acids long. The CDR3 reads CASAQEGHETQYF.

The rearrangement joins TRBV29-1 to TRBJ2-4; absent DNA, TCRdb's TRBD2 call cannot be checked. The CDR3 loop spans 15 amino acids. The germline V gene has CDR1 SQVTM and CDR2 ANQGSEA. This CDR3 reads CSVVWLAVAKNIQYF.

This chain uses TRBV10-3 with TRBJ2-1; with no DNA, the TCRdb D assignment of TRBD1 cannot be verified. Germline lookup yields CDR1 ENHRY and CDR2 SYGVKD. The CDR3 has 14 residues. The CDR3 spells CAANPGEISNEQFF.

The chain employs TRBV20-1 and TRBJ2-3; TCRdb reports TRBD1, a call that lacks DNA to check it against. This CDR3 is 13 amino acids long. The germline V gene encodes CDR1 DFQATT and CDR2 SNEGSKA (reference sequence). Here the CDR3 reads CSALGTDTDTQYF.

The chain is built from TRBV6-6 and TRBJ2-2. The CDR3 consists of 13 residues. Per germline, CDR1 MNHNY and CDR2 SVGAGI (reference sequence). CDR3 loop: CASRPGSTGELFF.

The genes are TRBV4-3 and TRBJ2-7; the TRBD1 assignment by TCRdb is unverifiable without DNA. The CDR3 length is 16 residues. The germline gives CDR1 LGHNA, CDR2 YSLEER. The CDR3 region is CASSPEPQGSSYEQYF.

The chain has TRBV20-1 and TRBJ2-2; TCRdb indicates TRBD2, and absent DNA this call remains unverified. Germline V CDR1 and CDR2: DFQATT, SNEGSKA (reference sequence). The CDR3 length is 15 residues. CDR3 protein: CSAFGLAGLGGELFF.

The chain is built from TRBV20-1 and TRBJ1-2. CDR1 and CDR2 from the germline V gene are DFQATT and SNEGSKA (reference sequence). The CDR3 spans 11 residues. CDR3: CSATLLGGYTF.

CDR3 sequence reads: CSARDISLGEQYF. The chain combines TRBV20-1 with TRBJ2-7. The CDR3 sequence is 13 residues long. Looked up from germline, CDR1 is DFQATT and CDR2 is SNEGSKA (reference sequence).

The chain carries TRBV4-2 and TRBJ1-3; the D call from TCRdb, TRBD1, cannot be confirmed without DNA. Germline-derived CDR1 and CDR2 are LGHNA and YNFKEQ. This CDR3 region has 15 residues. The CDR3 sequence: CASSQLQGARNTIYF.

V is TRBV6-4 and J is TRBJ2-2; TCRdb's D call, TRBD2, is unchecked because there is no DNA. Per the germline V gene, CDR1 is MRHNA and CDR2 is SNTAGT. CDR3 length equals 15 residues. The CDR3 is CASSPLAGVGGELFF.

The CDR3 spells CASSQDWASAYNEQFF. The rearrangement links TRBV3-1 to TRBJ2-1. CDR3 length: 16 residues. CDR1 is LGHDT, CDR2 YNNKEL, per germline (reference sequence).

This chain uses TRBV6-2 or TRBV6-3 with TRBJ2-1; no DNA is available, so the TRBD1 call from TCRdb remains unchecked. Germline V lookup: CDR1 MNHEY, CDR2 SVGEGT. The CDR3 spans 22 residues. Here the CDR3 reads CASSYMPGTGHQSGGSYNEQFF.

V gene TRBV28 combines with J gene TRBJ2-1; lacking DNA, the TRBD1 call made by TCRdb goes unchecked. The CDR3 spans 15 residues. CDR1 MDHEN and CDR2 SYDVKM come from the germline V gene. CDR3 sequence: CASRDTGGVSHEQFF.

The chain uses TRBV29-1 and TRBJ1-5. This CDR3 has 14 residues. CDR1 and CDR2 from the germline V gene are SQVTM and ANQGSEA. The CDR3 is CSVAEDSHNQPQHF.

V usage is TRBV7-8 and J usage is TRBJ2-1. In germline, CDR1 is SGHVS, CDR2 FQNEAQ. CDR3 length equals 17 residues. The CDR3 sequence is CASSLAYQASSYNEQFF.

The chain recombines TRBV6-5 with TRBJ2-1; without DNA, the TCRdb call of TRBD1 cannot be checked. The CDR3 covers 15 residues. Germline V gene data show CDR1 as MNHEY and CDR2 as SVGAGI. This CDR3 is CASISTGGAHNEQFF.

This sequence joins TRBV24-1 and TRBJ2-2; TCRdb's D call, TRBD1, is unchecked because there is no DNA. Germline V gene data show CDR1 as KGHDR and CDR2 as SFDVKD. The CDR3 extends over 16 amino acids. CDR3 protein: CATSAPKGVYAGELFF.